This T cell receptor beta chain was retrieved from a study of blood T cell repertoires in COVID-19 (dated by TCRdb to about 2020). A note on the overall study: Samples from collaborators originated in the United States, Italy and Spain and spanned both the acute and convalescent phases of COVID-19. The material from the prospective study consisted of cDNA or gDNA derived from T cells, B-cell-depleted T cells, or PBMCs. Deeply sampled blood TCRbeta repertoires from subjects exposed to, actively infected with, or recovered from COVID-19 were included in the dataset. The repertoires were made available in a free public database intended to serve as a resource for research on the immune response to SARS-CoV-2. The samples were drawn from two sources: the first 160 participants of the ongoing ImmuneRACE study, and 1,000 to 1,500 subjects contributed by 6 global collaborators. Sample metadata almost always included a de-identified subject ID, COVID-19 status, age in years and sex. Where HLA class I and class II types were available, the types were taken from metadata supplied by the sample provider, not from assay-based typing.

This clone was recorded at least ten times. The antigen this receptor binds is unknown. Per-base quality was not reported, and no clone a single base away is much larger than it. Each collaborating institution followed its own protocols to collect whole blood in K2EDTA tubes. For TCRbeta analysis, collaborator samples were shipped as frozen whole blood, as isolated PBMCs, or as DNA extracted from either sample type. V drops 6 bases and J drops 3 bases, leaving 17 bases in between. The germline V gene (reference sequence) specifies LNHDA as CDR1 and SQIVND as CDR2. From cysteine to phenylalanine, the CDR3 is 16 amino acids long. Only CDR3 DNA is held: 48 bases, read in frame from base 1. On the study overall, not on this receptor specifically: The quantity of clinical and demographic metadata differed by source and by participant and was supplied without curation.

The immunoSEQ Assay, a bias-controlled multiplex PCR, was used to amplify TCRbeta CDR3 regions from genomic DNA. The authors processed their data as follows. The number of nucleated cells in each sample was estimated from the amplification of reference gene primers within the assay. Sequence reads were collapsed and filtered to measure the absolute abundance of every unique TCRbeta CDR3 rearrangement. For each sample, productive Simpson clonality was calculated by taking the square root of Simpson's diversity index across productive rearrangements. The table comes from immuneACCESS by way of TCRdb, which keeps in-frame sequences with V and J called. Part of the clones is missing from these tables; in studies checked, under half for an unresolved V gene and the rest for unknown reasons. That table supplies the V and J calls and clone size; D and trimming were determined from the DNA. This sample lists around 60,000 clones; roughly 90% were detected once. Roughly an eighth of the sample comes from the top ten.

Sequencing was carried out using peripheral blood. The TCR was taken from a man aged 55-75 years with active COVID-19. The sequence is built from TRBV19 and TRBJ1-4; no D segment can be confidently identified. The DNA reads TGTGCCAGTAGATCCGTGGCGTCGGCGGCTAATGAAAAACTGTTTTTT. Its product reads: CASRSVASAANEKLFF.